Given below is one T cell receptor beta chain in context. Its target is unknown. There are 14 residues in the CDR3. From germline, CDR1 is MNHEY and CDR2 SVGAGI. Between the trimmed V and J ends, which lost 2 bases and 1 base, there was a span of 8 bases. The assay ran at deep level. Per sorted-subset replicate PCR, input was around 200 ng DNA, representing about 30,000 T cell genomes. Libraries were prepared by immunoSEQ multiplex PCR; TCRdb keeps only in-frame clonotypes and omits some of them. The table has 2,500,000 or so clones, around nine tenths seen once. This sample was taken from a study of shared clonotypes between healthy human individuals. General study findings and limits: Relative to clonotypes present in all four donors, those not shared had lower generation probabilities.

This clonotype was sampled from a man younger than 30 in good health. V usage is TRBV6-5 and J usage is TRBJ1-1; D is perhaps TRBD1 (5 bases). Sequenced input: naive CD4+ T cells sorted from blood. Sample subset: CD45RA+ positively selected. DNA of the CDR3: TGTGCCAGCAGTTACGGGACCCAGAACACTGAAGCTTTCTTT. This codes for CASSYGTQNTEAFF.